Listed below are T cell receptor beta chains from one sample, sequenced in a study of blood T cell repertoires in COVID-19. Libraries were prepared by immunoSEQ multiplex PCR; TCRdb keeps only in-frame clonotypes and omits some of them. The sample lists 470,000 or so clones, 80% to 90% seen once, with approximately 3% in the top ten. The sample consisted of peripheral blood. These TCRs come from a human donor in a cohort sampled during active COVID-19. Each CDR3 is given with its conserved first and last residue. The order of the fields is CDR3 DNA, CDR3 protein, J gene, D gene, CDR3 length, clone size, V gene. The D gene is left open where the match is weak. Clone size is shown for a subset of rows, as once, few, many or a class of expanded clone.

TGTGCCAGCAGTTCCAGGGCCTCTATGAACACTGAAGCTTTCTTT	CASSSRASMNTEAFF	TRBJ1-1	NA	15	NA	TRBV6-5
TGTGCCAGCAGCTTGGGGACAGGGGGAAATTCACCCCTCCACTTT	CASSLGTGGNSPLHF	TRBJ1-6	TRBD1	15	few	TRBV5-8
TGTGCCAGCAGCCGTGGACAGGGCGGATCCTACGAGCAGTACTTC	CASSRGQGGSYEQYF	TRBJ2-7	TRBD1	15	NA	TRBV4-2
TGTGCCAGCAGCCAGGGACGCAGCGGGCCTAGCACAGATACGCAGTATTTT	CASSQGRSGPSTDTQYF	TRBJ2-3	NA	17	NA	TRBV3-1/TRBV3-2
TGTGCCAGCAGCGCCGACACATATTCACCCCTCCACTTT	CASSADTYSPLHF	TRBJ1-6	NA	13	NA	TRBV7-3
TGTGCCACCGGTGGGCGGGGTGCAGATACGCAGTATTTT	CATGGRGADTQYF	TRBJ2-3	NA	13	NA	TRBV24-1
TGTGCCAGCAGCTCCGGACAGACCGAAAAACTGTTTTTT	CASSSGQTEKLFF	TRBJ1-4	NA	13	NA	TRBV7-9
TGCGCCAGTGGACTAGCGGGCGGCACAGATACGCAGTATTTT	CASGLAGGTDTQYF	TRBJ2-3	TRBD2	14	NA	TRBV5-1
TGTGCCTGTTTTGGGCAGGTGGTCCCCGTCCTGACTTTC	CACFGQVVPVLTF	TRBJ2-6	NA	13	once	TRBV30
TGTGCCAGCATCCCCACAGCGGACGCCTACGAGCAGTACTTC	CASIPTADAYEQYF	TRBJ2-7	NA	14	NA	TRBV7-2
TGTGCCAGCAGTACCGTAGGGGTTATAGAAAAACTGTTTTTT	CASSTVGVIEKLFF	TRBJ1-4	NA	14	NA	TRBV28
TGTGCCAGCAGTTCCCTCGGACAGACCCATGAAAAACTGTTTTTT	CASSSLGQTHEKLFF	TRBJ1-4	NA	15	NA	TRBV11-2
TGTGCCTGGGCTGACTTCACGACAGGAGGACAGCCCCAGCATTTT	CAWADFTTGGQPQHF	TRBJ1-5	NA	15	NA	TRBV30
TGTGCCAGCAGCCCCCGGGACAGGGGATCTCCTTGGGACACTGAAGCTTTCTTT	CASSPRDRGSPWDTEAFF	TRBJ1-1	TRBD1	18	NA	TRBV9
TGTGCCACCAGCAGAGAACGGCGGTCATACGAGCAGTACTTC	CATSRERRSYEQYF	TRBJ2-7	NA	14	NA	TRBV15
TGTGCCAGCAGCCCCCTCCGAGTTACGCAGTATTTT	CASSPLRVTQYF	TRBJ2-3	NA	12	once	TRBV11-2
TGTGCCTGGAGTCGAGGAGGGGGGGCGGTCGAGCAGTACTTC	CAWSRGGGAVEQYF	TRBJ2-7	NA	14	NA	TRBV30
TGTGCCTGGGCCGGGACAGGGGTACGGCTGTATTTT	CAWAGTGVRLYF	TRBJ2-3	TRBD1	12	NA	TRBV30
TGTGCCAGCTCACCGACTGGGACTAGCTACGAGCAGTACTTC	CASSPTGTSYEQYF	TRBJ2-7	TRBD2	14	NA	TRBV18
TGTGCCAGCTCACCACCGGGCCGGGGGAACTCTGGGGCCAACGTCCTGACTTTC	CASSPPGRGNSGANVLTF	TRBJ2-6	NA	18	NA	TRBV18
TGTGCCAGCTCAGTCCTCCCGAACACTGAAGCTTTCTTT	CASSVLPNTEAFF	TRBJ1-1	NA	13	NA	TRBV7-3
TGTGCCAGCAGCCAAACCGACAGGGTGGGGTATGGCTACACCTTC	CASSQTDRVGYGYTF	TRBJ1-2	TRBD1	15	NA	TRBV7-9
TGTGCCGGGGCCGGGACTCACACCGGGGAGCTGTTTTTT	CAGAGTHTGELFF	TRBJ2-2	NA	13	NA	TRBV19
TGTGCCAGCAGTTCCCCCCTGCGGGGCCTCTACGAGCAGTACTTC	CASSSPLRGLYEQYF	TRBJ2-7	NA	15	NA	TRBV27
TGTGCCAGCAGCTTACTTGTGTTCAGGGTGGGGCCGGTTAATGAAAAACTGTTTTTT	CASSLLVFRVGPVNEKLFF	TRBJ1-4	NA	19	NA	TRBV7-9
TGTGCCAGTAGTGCTCGGACAGGCGGCAGACATTATCAGCCCCAGCATTTT	CASSARTGGRHYQPQHF	TRBJ1-5	TRBD1	17	NA	TRBV19
TGCGCCAGCAGCCAACCTTTCCCGTACGAGCAGTACTTC	CASSQPFPYEQYF	TRBJ2-7	NA	13	NA	TRBV4-1
TGTGCCAGCAGCTTTTCGACAGCCTACAATGAGCAGTTCTTC	CASSFSTAYNEQFF	TRBJ2-1	NA	14	NA	TRBV9
TGCGCCAGCAGCTTGGCCTTGGTTCTAAGCACAGATACGCAGTATTTT	CASSLALVLSTDTQYF	TRBJ2-3	NA	16	NA	TRBV5-1
TGTGCCAGCCATGCGGGGGGCGGCGAGCAGTACTTC	CASHAGGGEQYF	TRBJ2-7	TRBD2	12	NA	TRBV11-1
TGTGCCAGCAGCTTCTGGGACAGGGGCTCTGGCTACACCTTC	CASSFWDRGSGYTF	TRBJ1-2	TRBD1	14	NA	TRBV7-9
TGTGCCAGCAGCTCCCTCGGGACTAGCGGACAAGAGACCCAGTACTTC	CASSSLGTSGQETQYF	TRBJ2-5	TRBD2	16	NA	TRBV7-2
TGTGCCAGCAGCTCCGATTTAGCAGGGGGCGATCAGCCCCAGCATTTT	CASSSDLAGGDQPQHF	TRBJ1-5	TRBD1	16	NA	TRBV7-9
TGTGCCAGCAGCCAAGATAGTAGGGGGTGGCATGAAAAACTGTTTTTT	CASSQDSRGWHEKLFF	TRBJ1-4	NA	16	NA	TRBV3-1/TRBV3-2
TGTGCCAGCTCACCAGATGGACAGGGGGCAGGGTCACCCCTCCACTTT	CASSPDGQGAGSPLHF	TRBJ1-6	TRBD1	16	NA	TRBV18
TGTGCCAGCCGCCCCGCCGGGACAGGGGACGAGCAGTACTTC	CASRPAGTGDEQYF	TRBJ2-7	TRBD1	14	once	TRBV28
TGTGCCAGCAGCGTAGGGTACGGTCAGCCCCAGCATTTT	CASSVGYGQPQHF	TRBJ1-5	NA	13	NA	TRBV9
TGCGCCAGCAGCTTTAGCTCTAGGTCGATCGAGACCCAGTACTTC	CASSFSSRSIETQYF	TRBJ2-5	NA	15	NA	TRBV5-1
TGTGCCAGCAGTTTGCCAGGGGCAAACCAAGAGACCCAGTACTTC	CASSLPGANQETQYF	TRBJ2-5	NA	15	NA	TRBV28
TGTGCCAGCAGCCCATCATTACCTTGGGACTACCGAACCTACGAGCAGTACTTC	CASSPSLPWDYRTYEQYF	TRBJ2-7	TRBD2	18	NA	TRBV4-2
TGTGCCATTCGACAGGGGGCGACCTACAATGAGCAGTTCTTC	CAIRQGATYNEQFF	TRBJ2-1	TRBD1	14	NA	TRBV10-3
TGTGCCAGCAGCTTAGGGCAGGGGCTTTACGAGCAGTACTTC	CASSLGQGLYEQYF	TRBJ2-7	NA	14	NA	TRBV7-8
TGTGCCAGCAGCTCACAGGGGTTGGGCAATCAGCCCCAGCATTTT	CASSSQGLGNQPQHF	TRBJ1-5	TRBD1	15	NA	TRBV27
TGTGCCAGCAGCCTCCGTCGTGGGAGGCCCCCCAATGAGCAGTTCTTC	CASSLRRGRPPNEQFF	TRBJ2-1	NA	16	NA	TRBV7-2
TGTGCCAGCAGCGGACTAGCAGATACGCAGTATTTT	CASSGLADTQYF	TRBJ2-3	TRBD2	12	NA	TRBV28